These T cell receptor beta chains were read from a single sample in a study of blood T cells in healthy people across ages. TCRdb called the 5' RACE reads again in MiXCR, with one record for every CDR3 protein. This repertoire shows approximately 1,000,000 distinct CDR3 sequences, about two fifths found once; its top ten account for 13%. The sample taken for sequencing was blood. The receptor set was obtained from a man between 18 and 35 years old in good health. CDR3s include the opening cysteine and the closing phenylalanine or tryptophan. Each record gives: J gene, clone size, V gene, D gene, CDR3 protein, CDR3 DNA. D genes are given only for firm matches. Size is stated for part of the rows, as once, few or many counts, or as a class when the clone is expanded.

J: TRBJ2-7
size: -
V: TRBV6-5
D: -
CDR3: CASSSQKKRATYEQYF
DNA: TGTGCCAGCAGTAGTCAGAAGAAGCGAGCGACCTACGAGCAGTACTTC

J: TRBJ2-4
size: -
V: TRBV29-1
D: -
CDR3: CSVTGRLAKNIQYF
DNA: TGCAGCGTAACGGGCCGCCTAGCCAAAAACATTCAGTACTTC

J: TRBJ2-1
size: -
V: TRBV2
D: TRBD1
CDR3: CASSDWRQGAFEQFF
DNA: TGTGCCAGCAGTGATTGGAGACAGGGGGCGTTTGAGCAGTTCTTC

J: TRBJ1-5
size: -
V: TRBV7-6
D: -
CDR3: CASSEEAFSQPQHF
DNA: TGTGCCAGCAGCGAGGAAGCTTTCTCTCAGCCCCAGCATTTT

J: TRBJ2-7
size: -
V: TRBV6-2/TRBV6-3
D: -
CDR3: CASSYSESLGDPYEQYF
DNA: TGTGCCAGCAGTTACTCTGAAAGCCTCGGGGACCCCTACGAGCAGTACTTC

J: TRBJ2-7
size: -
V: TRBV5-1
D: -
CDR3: CASSERMGLYEQYF
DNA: TGCGCCAGCAGCGAGAGGATGGGCTTATACGAGCAGTACTTC

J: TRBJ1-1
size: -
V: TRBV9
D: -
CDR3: CASSVGAVNTEAFF
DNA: TGTGCCAGCAGCGTAGGCGCAGTGAACACTGAAGCTTTCTTT

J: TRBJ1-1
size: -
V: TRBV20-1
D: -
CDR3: CSVVRATEAFF
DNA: TGCAGTGTGGTTAGGGCCACTGAAGCTTTCTTT

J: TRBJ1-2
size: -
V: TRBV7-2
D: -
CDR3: CASSLVPWESYGYTF
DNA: TGTGCCAGCAGCTTAGTCCCCTGGGAGAGCTATGGCTACACCTTC

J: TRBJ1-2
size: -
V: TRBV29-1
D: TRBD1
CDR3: CSVESRGQGVGYGYTF
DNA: TGCAGCGTTGAAAGTAGGGGACAGGGGGTCGGCTATGGCTACACCTTC

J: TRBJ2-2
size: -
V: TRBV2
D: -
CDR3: CASSPGHRLNTGELFF
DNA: TGTGCCAGCAGCCCGGGACACAGACTAAACACCGGGGAGCTGTTTTTT

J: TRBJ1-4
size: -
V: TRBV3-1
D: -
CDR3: CASNREGEKLFF
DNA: TGTGCCAGCAACAGGGAGGGGGAAAAACTGTTTTTT

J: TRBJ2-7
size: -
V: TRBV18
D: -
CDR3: CASSPPASGYEQYF
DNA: TGTGCCAGCTCACCACCGGCCAGCGGCTACGAGCAGTACTTC

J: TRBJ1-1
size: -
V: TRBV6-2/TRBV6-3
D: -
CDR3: CASRRDGEAFF
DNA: TGTGCCAGCAGACGGGACGGGGAAGCTTTCTTT

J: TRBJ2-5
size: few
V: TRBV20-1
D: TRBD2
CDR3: CSQLPSGVRGGRQTQYF
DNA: TGCAGTCAGCTGCCTTCTGGAGTACGGGGGGGCCGGCAGACCCAGTACTTC